This TCR beta chain stems from a study of T cells in Graves' hyperthyroidism and ophthalmopathy. Diagnostic assessment was based on clinical symptoms, serum thyroxine and TRAb, thyroid ultrasound and orbital computed tomography. From more than 8 ml of fresh peripheral blood, PBMCs were isolated. In the case of this clonotype: Its antigen is as yet unknown.

Regions amplified from RNA transcripts were the TCR beta CDR3 regions. First-round RT-PCR with HTBI primers amplified the TCR CDR3 region. TCRdb fed the multiplex PCR reads into MiXCR, producing one record per CDR3 protein. The data show 340,000 or so distinct CDR3 sequences, approximately 18% seen once. General study findings and limits: For ophthalmopathy, model prediction preceded onset by a median around six months. Ophthalmopathy could be told apart from stable hyperthyroidism with a 13 V-J model.

What was sequenced was blood. The clonotype comes from a woman in her forties or fifties with Graves' hyperthyroidism.

CDR3 region: CASRVDVVNEKLFF. CDR3 DNA sequence: TGTGCCAGCAGGGTCGACGTGGTTAATGAAAAACTGTTTTTT. The V gene is TRBV2, the J gene TRBJ1-4; unclear D gene. Trimming took off 6 bases at V and 4 bases at J, with 12 bases between the two ends. The CDR3 consists of 14 residues. Germline CDR1 and CDR2: SNHLY and FYNNEI.